Below, 31 T cell receptor beta chains from the same sample are listed, as sequenced in a study of CD8 T cells in Susac syndrome. RNA was extracted with the RNeasy kit, and a quantity of roughly 0.5 to 1 ug was reverse transcribed using random hexamers. In TCRdb, the immunoSEQ multiplex PCR reads were re-called with MiXCR into one record per CDR3 protein. The table lists hundreds of thousands of distinct CDR3 sequences, roughly 85% of them singletons. The sequencing input was CD8+ T cells from PBMCs. These receptors were obtained from a human donor with multiple sclerosis.

The gene calls are TRBV20-1 and TRBJ1-2; no definite D call. The germline V gene has CDR1 DFQATT and CDR2 SNEGSKA (reference sequence). V was shortened by 0 bases and J by 5 bases, with 10 bases between the two germline ends. The CDR3 spans 13 residues. CDR3 sequence reads: CSARDLMVYGYTF. The CDR3 coding sequence is TGCAGTGCTAGAGACCTTATGGTTTATGGCTACACCTTC.

V and J are TRBV27 and TRBJ2-7, with D uncertain. The germline V gene encodes CDR1 MNHEY and CDR2 SMNVEV (reference sequence). Trimming took 2 bases from V and 6 from J, leaving 14 bases between them. The CDR3 loop spans 14 amino acids. In DNA, the CDR3 is TGTGCCAGCAGTTTAGGGCTTGGCTCGGGCGAGCAGTACTTC. Residues: CASSLGLGSGEQYF.

V usage is TRBV29-1 and J usage is TRBJ2-7; D not certain. Germline V lookup: CDR1 SQVTM, CDR2 ANQGSEA. The CDR3 loop spans 12 amino acids. The V and J ends lost 2 bases and 0 bases respectively, with 5 bases between them. The CDR3 sequence is CSVESSSYEQYF. The CDR3 nucleotides read TGCAGCGTTGAAAGCAGCTCCTACGAGCAGTACTTC.

The V call is TRBV7-2, the J call TRBJ2-3; D uncertain. This CDR3 contains 14 residues. The V end was cut by 6 bases, the J end by 4 bases, with 14 bases between. Per germline, CDR1 SGHTA and CDR2 FQGNSA. As DNA, the CDR3 is TGTGCCAGCAGAACGGAATACATCTCAGATACGCAGTATTTT. Its translation is CASRTEYISDTQYF. The whole variable domain, remainder taken from reference TRBV7-2 and TRBJ2-3, is GAGVSQSPSNKVTEKGKDVELRCDPISGHTALYWYRQSLGQGLEFLIYFQGNSAPDKSGLPSDRFSAERTGGSVSTLTIQRTQQEDSAVYLCASRTEYISDTQYFGPGTRLTVL.

This clonotype was picked up one time. V and J are TRBV4-2 and TRBJ2-2; TRBD1 matches at 12 bases. The CDR3 totals 18 residues. CDR1 and CDR2 from the germline V gene are LGHNA and YNFKEQ. Losses at the gene ends were 4 bases for V and 4 bases for J; bases not matched to a gene: 10. The CDR3 DNA follows: TGTGCCAGCAGCCGGGGGACAGGGGGCCCCGCTGTCACCGGGGAGCTGTTTTTT. Translation: CASSRGTGGPAVTGELFF.

This clonotype occurred a few times. The genes are TRBV7-2 and TRBJ2-7; 9 bases agree with TRBD1. The germline CDR1 and CDR2 sequences are SGHTA and FQGNSA. This CDR3 has 15 amino acids. V lost 5 bases to trimming and J lost 5 bases; unmatched junction nucleotides: 10. CDR3 loop: CASSTRQGVLDEQYF. CDR3 sequence (DNA): TGTGCCAGCAGCACCCGACAGGGGGTCTTGGACGAGCAGTACTTC.

V is TRBV5-6 and J is TRBJ1-5; TRBD1 might be the D (5 bases). V shed 3 bases and J shed 5 bases, with 12 bases lying between them. The CDR3 is 14 amino acids. Looked up from germline, CDR1 is SGHDT and CDR2 is YYEEEE. The CDR3 DNA reads TGTGCCAGCAGCTCGGGGGTCCTTGATCAGCCCCAGCATTTT. It codes for CASSSGVLDQPQHF.

This chain joins TRBV5-1 and TRBJ2-1; 7 bases fit TRBD2. The CDR3 length is 14 residues. The germline V gene has CDR1 SGHRS and CDR2 YFSETQ. Germline trimming cut 0 bases from V and 7 bases from J; bases unmatched to any gene: 4. CDR3 residues: CASSLALAVNEQFF. The CDR3 DNA reads as TGCGCCAGCAGCTTGGCTCTAGCGGTGAATGAGCAGTTCTTC.

The chain uses TRBV6-1 and TRBJ1-2; 7 nucleotides match TRBD1. The CDR3 totals 14 residues. J was trimmed by 8 bases and V by 6 bases; bases with no gene match: 12. Looked up from germline, CDR1 is MNHNS and CDR2 is SASEGT. CDR3 residues: CASSHPPTGLGYTF. The CDR3 DNA reads TGTGCCAGCAGCCACCCCCCGACAGGGCTCGGCTACACCTTC.

The J gene is TRBJ1-2, the V gene TRBV6-2 or TRBV6-3; TRBD1 matches 7 bases. The V segment lost 6 bases and the J segment 6 bases; nucleotides outside the gene matches: 7. There are 13 residues in the CDR3. CDR1 is MNHEY, CDR2 SVGEGT, per germline. The CDR3 here is CASSTGQVDGYTF. The CDR3 DNA follows: TGTGCCAGCAGCACCGGACAGGTGGATGGCTACACCTTC.

V is TRBV19 and J is TRBJ2-1; 9 bases map to TRBD2. This CDR3 comprises 17 residues. V was clipped by 7 bases and J by 4 bases; unmatched bases: 14. CDR1 LNHDA and CDR2 SQIVND come from the germline V gene (reference sequence). CDR3 bases: TGTGCCAGTACAATAGATGCGGGGCTAGCGGGATACAATGAGCAGTTCTTC. Encoded protein: CASTIDAGLAGYNEQFF. The variable domain in full, with the rest retrieved from reference TRBV19 and TRBJ2-1, is DGGITQSPKYLFRKEGQNVTLSCEQNLNHDAMYWYRQDPGQGLRLIYYSQIVNDFQKGDIAEGYSVSREKKESFPLTVTSAQKNPTAFYLCASTIDAGLAGYNEQFFGPGTRLTVL.

This clonotype was detected only a few times. The genes are TRBV7-9 and TRBJ2-7, with a tentative D call TRBD2 (5 bases). Trimming cost V 6 bases and J 7 bases, with 13 bases left between them. The germline V gene has CDR1 SEHNR and CDR2 FQNEAQ (reference sequence). The CDR3 contains 12 residues. For the CDR3, the DNA is TGTGCCAGCAGTTTGGCCCGAGGGGAGCAGTACTTC. Translation gives CASSLARGEQYF.

The chain joins TRBV7-2 to TRBJ2-3; D call uncertain. The CDR3 length is 16 residues. Germline CDR1 reads SGHTA; CDR2 reads FQGNSA. Trimming cost V 4 bases and J 3 bases, with 17 bases left between them. CDR3 sequence (DNA): TGTGCCAGCAGCTCCTTAAGTGGCTGGCCGACAGATACGCAGTATTTT. Its protein product is CASSSLSGWPTDTQYF. Full variable domain (missing parts from reference TRBV7-2 and TRBJ2-3): GAGVSQSPSNKVTEKGKDVELRCDPISGHTALYWYRQSLGQGLEFLIYFQGNSAPDKSGLPSDRFSAERTGGSVSTLTIQRTQQEDSAVYLCASSSLSGWPTDTQYFGPGTRLTVL.

The rearrangement uses TRBV16 and TRBJ2-1; the match to TRBD1 covers 10 bases. CDR3 length: 17 residues. Germline CDR1 is KGHSY and CDR2 is FQNENV. V was clipped by 1 base and J by 7 bases; unmatched bases: 10. CDR3 nucleotide sequence: TGTGCCAGCAGCCAATGGGGGGACAGGGGCTCTTCGAATGAGCAGTTCTTC. It translates to CASSQWGDRGSSNEQFF.

V is TRBV5-1 and J is TRBJ2-7, with D tentatively TRBD1 (6 bases). Germline V CDR1 and CDR2: SGHRS, YFSETQ. The V gene lost 0 bases and the J gene lost 4 bases, with 11 bases spanning the gap. The CDR3 runs 14 residues. CDR3 protein: CASSLDRAGYEQYF. CDR3 DNA sequence: TGCGCCAGCAGCTTGGACAGGGCTGGATACGAGCAGTACTTC.

The genes are TRBV27 and TRBJ2-7; D may be TRBD2 (6 bases). CDR3 length equals 14 residues. Trimming left V 3 bases short and J 5 bases short, with 14 bases between. CDR1 is MNHEY, CDR2 SMNVEV, per germline (reference sequence). The CDR3 DNA follows: TGTGCCAGCAGTTTTTATGGGGGGTTCAACGAGCAGTACTTC. This translates into CASSFYGGFNEQYF.

The count of this clonotype is one. The chain has TRBV7-9 and TRBJ2-1; tentatively, D is TRBD2 (6 bases). Trimming left V 4 bases short and J 7 bases short, with 20 bases between. The germline V gene encodes CDR1 SEHNR and CDR2 FQNEAQ (reference sequence). The CDR3 loop spans 16 amino acids. DNA for the CDR3: TGTGCCAGCAGCTCTCATCGGTACGGGAGTGTGAATGAGCAGTTCTTC. Its translation is CASSSHRYGSVNEQFF.

This clonotype was counted a few times. The gene calls are TRBV19 and TRBJ2-7; D is possibly TRBD1 (6 bases). The CDR3 loop spans 12 amino acids. V was cut by 6 bases and J by 2 bases, with 8 bases left in between. Germline loops: CDR1 LNHDA, CDR2 SQIVND (reference sequence). DNA for the CDR3: TGTGCCAGTAGGGACAGTACCTACGAGCAGTACTTC. It codes for CASRDSTYEQYF.

CDR3 in amino acids: CASSAWTGNYEQYF. In DNA form, the CDR3 reads TGTGCCAGCAGCGCCTGGACAGGGAACTACGAGCAGTACTTC. V gene TRBV7-9 combines with J gene TRBJ2-7; TRBD1 aligns across 8 bases. Germline assignment: CDR1 SEHNR and CDR2 FQNEAQ (reference sequence). CDR3 size: 14 residues. V shed 5 bases, J shed 3 bases, and the junction held 6 bases outside the gene matches.

This clonotype was recorded only once. This sequence joins TRBV30 and TRBJ2-3, with D maybe TRBD2 (6 bases). Trimming took 4 bases from V and 1 from J, leaving 15 bases between them. The CDR3 spans 15 residues. Germline CDR1 and CDR2: GTSNPN and SVGIG (reference sequence). The CDR3 DNA reads TGTGCCTGGAATATCGGGAGCGGCGGCACAGATACGCAGTATTTT. It translates to CAWNIGSGGTDTQYF.

The chain combines TRBV20-1 with TRBJ2-7, with a possible D match to TRBD2 (5 bases). The V and J ends lost 2 bases and 0 bases respectively, with 8 bases between them. Looked up from germline, CDR1 is DFQATT and CDR2 is SNEGSKA (reference sequence). This CDR3 contains 13 residues. The CDR3 loop reads CSARRTVSYEQYF. As DNA, the CDR3 is TGCAGTGCTAGAAGGACTGTCTCCTACGAGCAGTACTTC.

This chain joins TRBV7-6 and TRBJ2-7; possible D gene TRBD1, 6 bases. Per germline, CDR1 SGHVS and CDR2 FNYEAQ. V shed 1 base and J shed 4 bases, with 14 bases lying between them. The CDR3 covers 15 residues. The CDR3 here is CASSLDGDIAYEQYF. The CDR3 DNA is TGTGCCAGCAGCTTAGATGGGGACATAGCTTACGAGCAGTACTTC. Full variable domain (missing parts from reference TRBV7-6 and TRBJ2-7): GAGVSQSPRYKVTKRGQDVALRCDPISGHVSLYWYRQALGQGPEFLTYFNYEAQQDKSGLPNDRFSAERPEGSISTLTIQRTEQRDSAMYRCASSLDGDIAYEQYFGPGTRLTVT.

The rearrangement links TRBV20-1 to TRBJ2-7; D is uncertain. The length of the CDR3 is 14 residues. Germline V lookup: CDR1 DFQATT, CDR2 SNEGSKA (reference sequence). V lost 2 bases and J lost 0, with 11 bases in between. The CDR3, as DNA: TGCAGTGCTAGATCCGGCGATCTCTCCTACGAGCAGTACTTC. Its protein is CSARSGDLSYEQYF.

The V and J genes are TRBV19 and TRBJ1-2, with D possibly being TRBD1 (6 bases). V dropped 5 bases and J dropped 4 bases, with 17 bases sitting between them. The CDR3 totals 15 residues. Germline CDR1 is LNHDA and CDR2 is SQIVND (reference sequence). CDR3 DNA sequence: TGTGCCAGTAGTCCGAGGACAGACGACCTCTATGGCTACACCTTC. Its translation: CASSPRTDDLYGYTF.

The chain carries TRBV9 and TRBJ2-5; 8 bases match TRBD2. The germline V gene has CDR1 SGDLS and CDR2 YYNGEE. The CDR3 loop spans 16 amino acids. The ends lost 0 bases at V and 5 bases at J; junction bases unmatched: 9. As DNA, the CDR3 is TGTGCCAGCAGCGTAGGTCGGGAGGGCCTCTGGGAGACCCAGTACTTC. Translated, it gives CASSVGREGLWETQYF.

The rearrangement joins TRBV7-9 to TRBJ2-3; 10 bases map to TRBD2. V lost 5 bases, J lost 4 bases, and 3 bases stayed unmatched. Germline V lookup: CDR1 SEHNR, CDR2 FQNEAQ (reference sequence). The CDR3 has 14 amino acids. CDR3 protein: CASSEAGGPDTQYF. Written as DNA, the CDR3 is TGTGCCAGCAGCGAAGCGGGAGGGCCAGATACGCAGTATTTT.

The chain is built from TRBV6-2 or TRBV6-3 and TRBJ2-7; D tentatively fits TRBD1 or TRBD2 (5 bases each). There are 15 residues in the CDR3. V lost 4 bases, J lost 4 bases, and 17 bases lay in between. Germline V CDR1 and CDR2: MNHEY, SVGEGT. The chain's CDR3 is CASSSTGTSFYEQYF. CDR3 DNA sequence: TGTGCCAGCAGTTCGACCGGGACCTCCTTTTACGAGCAGTACTTC.

This clonotype was detected a few times. This rearrangement joins TRBV27 to TRBJ2-7; D not resolved. From germline, CDR1 is MNHEY and CDR2 SMNVEV (reference sequence). V lost 6 bases to trimming and J lost 4 bases, with 16 bases between them. The CDR3 extends over 14 amino acids. The CDR3 region has the DNA TGTGCCAGCAGCCCTGGTTATGGCACTTACGAGCAGTACTTC. It translates to CASSPGYGTYEQYF.

The chain combines TRBV7-2 with TRBJ2-7; 9 positions agree with TRBD2. Germline V gene sequence: CDR1 SGHTA, CDR2 FQGNSA. J gave up 3 bases and V 4 bases, and 10 bases lay outside the gene matches. The CDR3 has 16 amino acids. For the CDR3, the DNA is TGTGCCAGCAGCTGGGATAGCGGGAGACCGAACTACGAGCAGTACTTC. Translation: CASSWDSGRPNYEQYF.

This clonotype was observed a handful of times. This rearrangement joins TRBV5-4 to TRBJ1-1; 7 bases fit TRBD1. In germline, CDR1 is SGHNT, CDR2 YYREEE (reference sequence). This CDR3 is 15 amino acids long. The J segment lost 3 bases and the V segment lost 0 bases, leaving 5 bases of the junction unmatched. DNA of the CDR3: TGTGCCAGCAGCTTGGGCGCAGGGGGAGACACTGAAGCTTTCTTT. Amino acid sequence: CASSLGAGGDTEAFF.

V is TRBV4-3 and J is TRBJ2-7; 7 bases agree with TRBD2. The length of the CDR3 is 16 residues. The V gene's germline CDR1 is LGHNA and CDR2 YSLEER. The V segment lost 0 bases and the J segment 2 bases; nucleotides outside the gene matches: 7. Here the CDR3 DNA reads TGCGCCAGCAGCCAAGACCCACTAGCGAGACCCTACGAGCAGTACTTC. Amino acid sequence: CASSQDPLARPYEQYF.